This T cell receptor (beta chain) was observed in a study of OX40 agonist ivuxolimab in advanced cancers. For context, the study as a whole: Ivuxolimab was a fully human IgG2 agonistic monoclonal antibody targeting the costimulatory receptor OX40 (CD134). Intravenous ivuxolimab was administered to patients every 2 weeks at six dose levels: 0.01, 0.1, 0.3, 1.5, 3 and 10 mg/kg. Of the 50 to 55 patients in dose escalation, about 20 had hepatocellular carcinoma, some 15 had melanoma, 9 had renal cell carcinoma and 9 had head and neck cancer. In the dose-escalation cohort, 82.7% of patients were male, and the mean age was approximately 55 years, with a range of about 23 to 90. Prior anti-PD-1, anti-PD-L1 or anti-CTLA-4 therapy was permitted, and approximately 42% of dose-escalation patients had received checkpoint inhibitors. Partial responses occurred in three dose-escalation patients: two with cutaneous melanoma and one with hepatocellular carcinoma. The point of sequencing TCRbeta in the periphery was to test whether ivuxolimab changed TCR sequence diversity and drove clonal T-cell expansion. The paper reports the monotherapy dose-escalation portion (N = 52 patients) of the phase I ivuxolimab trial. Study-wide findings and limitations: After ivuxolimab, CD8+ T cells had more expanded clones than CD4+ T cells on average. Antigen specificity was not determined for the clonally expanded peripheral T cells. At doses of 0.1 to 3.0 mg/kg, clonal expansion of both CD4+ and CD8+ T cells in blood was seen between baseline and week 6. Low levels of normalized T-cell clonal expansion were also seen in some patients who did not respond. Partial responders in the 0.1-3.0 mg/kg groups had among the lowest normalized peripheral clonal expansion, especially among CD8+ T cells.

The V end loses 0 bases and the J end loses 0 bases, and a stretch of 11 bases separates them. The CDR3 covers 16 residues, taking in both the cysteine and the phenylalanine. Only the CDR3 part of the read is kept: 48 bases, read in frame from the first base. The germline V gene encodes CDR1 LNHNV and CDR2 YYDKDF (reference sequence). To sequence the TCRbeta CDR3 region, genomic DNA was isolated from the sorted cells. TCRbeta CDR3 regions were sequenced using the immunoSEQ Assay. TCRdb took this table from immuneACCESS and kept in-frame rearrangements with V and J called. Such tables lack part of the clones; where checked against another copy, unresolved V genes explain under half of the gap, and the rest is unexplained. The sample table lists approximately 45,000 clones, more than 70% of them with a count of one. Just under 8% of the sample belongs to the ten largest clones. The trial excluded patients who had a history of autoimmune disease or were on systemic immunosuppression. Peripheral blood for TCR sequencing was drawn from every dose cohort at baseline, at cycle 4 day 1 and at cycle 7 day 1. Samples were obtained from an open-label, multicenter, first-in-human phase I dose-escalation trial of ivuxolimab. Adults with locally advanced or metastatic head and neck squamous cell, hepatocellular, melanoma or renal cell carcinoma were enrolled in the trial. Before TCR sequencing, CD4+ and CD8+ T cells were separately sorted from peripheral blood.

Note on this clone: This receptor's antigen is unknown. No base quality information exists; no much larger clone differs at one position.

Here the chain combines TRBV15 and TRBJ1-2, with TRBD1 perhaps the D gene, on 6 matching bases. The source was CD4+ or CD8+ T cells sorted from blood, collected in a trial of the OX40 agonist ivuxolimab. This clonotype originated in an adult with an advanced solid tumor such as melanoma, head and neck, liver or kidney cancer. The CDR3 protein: CATSRDGTLTNYGYTF. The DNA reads TGTGCCACCAGCAGAGATGGGACACTTACTAACTATGGCTACACCTTC.